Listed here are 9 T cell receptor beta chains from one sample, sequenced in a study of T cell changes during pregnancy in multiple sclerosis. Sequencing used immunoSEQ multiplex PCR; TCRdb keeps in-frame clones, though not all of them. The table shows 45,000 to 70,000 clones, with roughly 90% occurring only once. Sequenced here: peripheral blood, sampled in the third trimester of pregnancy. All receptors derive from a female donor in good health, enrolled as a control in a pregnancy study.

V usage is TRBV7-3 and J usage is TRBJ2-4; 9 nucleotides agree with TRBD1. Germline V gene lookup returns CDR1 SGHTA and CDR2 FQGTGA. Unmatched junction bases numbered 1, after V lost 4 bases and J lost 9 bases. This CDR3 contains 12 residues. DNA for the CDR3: TGTGCCAGCAGCTCGGACAGGGGCATTCAGTACTTC. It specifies CASSSDRGIQYF.

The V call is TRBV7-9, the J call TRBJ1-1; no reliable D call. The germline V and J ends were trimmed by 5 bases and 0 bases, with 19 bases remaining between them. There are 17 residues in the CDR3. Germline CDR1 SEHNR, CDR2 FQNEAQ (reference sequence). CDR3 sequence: CASSPVFPTVLNTEAFF. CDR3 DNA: TGTGCCAGCAGCCCAGTTTTCCCTACAGTTCTGAACACTGAAGCTTTCTTT.

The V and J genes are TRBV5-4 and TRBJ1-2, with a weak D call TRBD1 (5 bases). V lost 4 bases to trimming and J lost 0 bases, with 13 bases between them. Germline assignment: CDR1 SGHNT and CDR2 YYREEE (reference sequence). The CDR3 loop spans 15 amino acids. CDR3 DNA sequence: TGTGCCAGCAGCCCGGCGACGGGGGCTAACTATGGCTACACCTTC. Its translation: CASSPATGANYGYTF.

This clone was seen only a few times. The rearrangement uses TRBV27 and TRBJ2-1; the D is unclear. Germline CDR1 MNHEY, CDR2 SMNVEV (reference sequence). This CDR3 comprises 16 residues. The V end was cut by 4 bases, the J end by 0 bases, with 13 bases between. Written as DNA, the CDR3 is TGTGCCAGCAGTTACGGCAGGATGAGCTCCTACAATGAGCAGTTCTTC. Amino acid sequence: CASSYGRMSSYNEQFF.

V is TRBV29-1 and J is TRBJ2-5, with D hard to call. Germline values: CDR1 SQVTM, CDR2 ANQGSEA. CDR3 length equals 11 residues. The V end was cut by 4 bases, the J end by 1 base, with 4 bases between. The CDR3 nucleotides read TGCAGCGTTGTTCGCCAAGAGACCCAGTACTTC. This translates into CSVVRQETQYF.

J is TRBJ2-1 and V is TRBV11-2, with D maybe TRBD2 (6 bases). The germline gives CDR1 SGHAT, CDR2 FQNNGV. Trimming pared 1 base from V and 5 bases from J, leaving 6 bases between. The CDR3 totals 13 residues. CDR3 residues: CASSLGEDNEQFF. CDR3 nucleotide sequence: TGTGCCAGCAGCTTAGGGGAGGACAATGAGCAGTTCTTC.

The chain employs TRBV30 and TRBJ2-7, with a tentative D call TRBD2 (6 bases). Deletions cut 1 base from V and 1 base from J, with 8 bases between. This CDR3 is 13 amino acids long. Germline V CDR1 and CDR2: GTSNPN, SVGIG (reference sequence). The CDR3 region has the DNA TGTGCCTGGAGTGAGGGGACTTCCTACGAGCAGTACTTC. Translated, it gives CAWSEGTSYEQYF.

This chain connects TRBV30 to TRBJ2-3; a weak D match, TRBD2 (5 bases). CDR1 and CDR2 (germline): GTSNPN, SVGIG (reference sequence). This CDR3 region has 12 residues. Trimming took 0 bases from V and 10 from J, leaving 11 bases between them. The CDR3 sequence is CAWSVQEEAQYF. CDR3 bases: TGTGCCTGGAGTGTACAAGAGGAGGCGCAGTATTTT.

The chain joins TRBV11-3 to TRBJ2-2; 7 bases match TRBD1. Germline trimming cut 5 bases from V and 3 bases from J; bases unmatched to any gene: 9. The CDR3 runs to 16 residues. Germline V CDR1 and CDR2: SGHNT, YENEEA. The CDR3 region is CASSPSPGTDTGELFF. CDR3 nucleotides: TGTGCCAGCAGCCCCTCCCCCGGGACAGACACCGGGGAGCTGTTTTTT.